Detailed here is one T cell receptor beta chain. Its antigen is still unknown. Base qualities are not recorded, but no much larger clone differs from it by a single base. The instrument was an Illumina NovaSeq 6000. cDNA libraries for TCRalpha and TCRbeta were prepared by 5'RACE using constant-segment primers, with sample barcodes and unique molecular identifiers added. RNA was extracted from every sample with Trizol reagent. The libraries were amplified in two PCR steps, and the second step added a second sample barcode and Illumina TruSeq adapters. Sequencing of the libraries was done on an Illumina NovaSeq, producing 2 x 150 bp paired-end reads. The authors' pipeline ran thus. The reads were demultiplexed and collapsed into UMI-guided consensus sequences using migec v1.2.7. With mixcr v2.1.11, UMI consensuses were aligned to TRA and TRB V and J templates and assembled into clonotypes. Expanded or contracted clonotypes were those called significant by both edgeR and NoisET, with noise models trained on biological replicates. For edgeR calls, the thresholds were a false discovery rate-adjusted p below 0.01 and a log2 fold-change of 1. As an exploratory analysis of dynamics, PCA with hierarchical clustering was applied to max-normalized trajectories of the 1000 most abundant clonotypes. Separately sequenced CD4+ and CD8+ repertoires were used to assign the CD4 or CD8 phenotype of responding clones. TCRdb reprocessing: public reads trimmed at Q25 with fastp, clones called with MiXCR, in-frame beta chains kept. Each record represents a unique CDR3 protein, reported with the most common genes and DNA among its rows. For this entry, the V and J calls and clone size follow TCRdb and not the study's own pipeline. The sample table shows almost 350,000 distinct CDR3 sequences, and 20% are seen once. Roughly 21% of the sample goes to the ten largest clones.

Ficoll-Paque density gradient centrifugation was the method used to isolate PBMCs. The data are from a study of T-cell memory formation after mild COVID-19 listed by TCRdb under 2021. General notes on the study: TCR sequence clusters from the two donors were largely donor specific. Longitudinal TCRalpha and TCRbeta repertoire sequencing tracked T-cell clones expanding and contracting after mild COVID-19 in a couple of donors. Two young, previously healthy adult volunteers made up the cohort, one male and one female.

V is reduced by 0 bases and J by 4 bases, leaving a spacing of 12 bases between them. Counted from cysteine to phenylalanine, this CDR3 has 15 amino acids. Here the CDR3 DNA is all that survives: 45 bases in frame from base 1. The germline V gene (reference sequence) provides CDR1 LGHDT and CDR2 YNNKEL. Beyond this particular receptor, the publication reports: Contracting CD4+ clones appeared mostly in the CM and EM memory subsets, whereas CD8+ clones were enriched in EMRA. SARS-CoV-2 specificity was not confirmed for the second-wave clones peaking on day 37. Clones that contracted from day 15 to 85 showed balanced CD4/CD8 phenotypes, whereas a second wave of clones that expanded from day 15 to 37 leaned towards CD4+. The study included only two mild cases, and larger cohorts that include severe cases with pre-infection samples were judged to be necessary. Some responding clones were detected in pre-infection memory, which suggested that pre-existing cross-reactive memory T cells had joined the SARS-CoV-2 response.

Recombination joined TRBV3-1 with TRBJ1-1; the D gene lacks a confident call. The material sequenced was PBMCs or a T cell subset sorted from them (not recorded which). The sequence came from a man aged 18 to 30 who had mild COVID-19 (a few samples of this study predate the infection). The sample titles of this study are shuffled in the database, so cell type and time point are left out; the donor was told from shared clones. The CDR3 sequence is CASSQDLGIPTEAFF. The DNA sequence is given as TGTGCCAGCAGCCAAGATCTGGGCATCCCCACTGAAGCTTTCTTT.